Below, 7 T cell receptor beta chains from the same sample are listed, as sequenced in a study of OX40 agonist ivuxolimab in advanced cancers. Sequencing used immunoSEQ multiplex PCR; TCRdb keeps in-frame clones, though not all of them. The repertoire has 60,000 to 65,000 clones, around 93% of them found once; the top ten carry about 1.8%. Sequencing was performed on CD4+ or CD8+ T cells sorted from blood, taken in a trial of the OX40 agonist ivuxolimab. These receptors came from an adult with an advanced solid tumor such as melanoma, head and neck, liver or kidney cancer.

This clone is a singleton in its sample. This sequence joins TRBV5-5 and TRBJ2-1, with TRBD2 matching 9 bases. The trim removed 3 bases at V and 1 base at J, leaving 5 bases unmatched. The CDR3 runs 16 residues. Germline CDR1 and CDR2: SGHKS and YYEKEE (reference sequence). The CDR3 is CASSSTSGYSYNEQFF. As DNA, the CDR3 is TGTGCCAGCAGCTCTACTAGCGGGTATTCCTACAATGAGCAGTTCTTC.

The chain carries TRBV9 and TRBJ1-1, with a tentative D call TRBD1 (5 bases). In germline, CDR1 is SGDLS, CDR2 YYNGEE. The CDR3 is 16 amino acids. The V end was cut by 0 bases, the J end by 3 bases, with 15 bases between. CDR3 DNA sequence: TGTGCCAGCAGCGTAGGGAACGGGGGAGGCGACACTGAAGCTTTCTTT. This translates into CASSVGNGGGDTEAFF.

The CDR3 DNA follows: TGTGCCACCAGCAGACGCAGCGGGAGCGGGTCTGACGAGCAGTACTTC. It specifies CATSRRSGSGSDEQYF. The chain recombines TRBV15 with TRBJ2-7, with 8 nucleotides matching TRBD2. Trimming removed 2 bases from V and 5 bases from J; junction bases left unmatched: 11. CDR1 LNHNV and CDR2 YYDKDF come from the germline V gene (reference sequence). The CDR3 contains 16 residues.

The J gene is TRBJ1-1, the V gene TRBV18; no definite D call. There are 12 residues in the CDR3. Germline V gene sequence: CDR1 KGHSH, CDR2 LQKENI. The V and J ends lost 3 bases and 12 bases respectively, with 14 bases between them. This CDR3 reads CASSPGEDTSFF. Here the CDR3 DNA reads TGTGCCAGCTCACCCGGGGAAGATACGTCTTTCTTT.

This clone occurred once. The CDR3 spells CASSPGTVLGKETQYF. The DNA of the CDR3 is TGCGCCAGCAGCCCCGGGACGGTCCTTGGGAAAGAGACCCAGTACTTC. This chain joins TRBV5-1 and TRBJ2-5; either TRBD1 or TRBD2 may fit D (5 bases each). CDR1 is SGHRS and CDR2 is YFSETQ in the germline V gene. The CDR3 has 16 residues. V lost 4 bases, J lost 3 bases, and 19 bases lay in between. Using reference TRBV5-1 and TRBJ2-5 for the parts outside the CDR3, the full variable domain is KAGVTQTPRYLIKTRGQQVTLSCSPISGHRSVSWYQQTPGQGLQFLFEYFSETQRNKGNFPGRFSGRQFSNSRSEMNVSTLELGDSALYLCASSPGTVLGKETQYFGPGTRLLVL.

This chain joins TRBV11-2 and TRBJ2-5; TRBD1 might be the D (6 bases). The V gene's germline CDR1 is SGHAT and CDR2 FQNNGV. CDR3 length equals 15 residues. Deletions cut 2 bases from V and 5 bases from J, with 15 bases between. CDR3 sequence (DNA): TGTGCCAGCAGCTTAAGGGGTGGGGGCATGGAGACCCAGTACTTC. This sequence encodes CASSLRGGGMETQYF.

The rearrangement uses TRBV5-1 and TRBJ2-3, with D perhaps being TRBD1 or TRBD2 (6 bases each). The CDR3 covers 14 residues. Per the germline V gene, CDR1 is SGHRS and CDR2 is YFSETQ. The ends were cut back, 2 bases at V and 1 base at J, with 8 bases in the middle. The CDR3 bases are TGCGCCAGCAGCTTTGGGGGGCGCACAGATACGCAGTATTTT. Protein product: CASSFGGRTDTQYF.